This T cell receptor beta chain comes out of a study of regulatory T cells in long-lasting Graves disease. The table lists this clonotype with many counts. V trimming: 1 base; J trimming: 3 bases; junction bases outside the gene matches: 6. This CDR3 has 14 residues. Germline V gene data show CDR1 as DFQATT and CDR2 as SNEGSKA (reference sequence). Time point specified: persistent/refractory GD, antithyroid drugs over 5 years with positive TRAb. PBMC-derived RNA was used for the TCR library. Building of the TCR beta libraries involved iRepertoire HTBI primers and Arm-PCR of CDR3 regions. TCRdb reprocessed the multiplex PCR reads via MiXCR and lists one record per CDR3 protein. This sample yields about 450,000 distinct CDR3 sequences, of which 23% are seen a single time; roughly 30% belongs to the top ten.

This TCR was recovered from a female donor with Graves disease. The chain links TRBV20-1 to TRBJ2-7, with TRBD1 identical over 7 bases. The sample consisted of peripheral blood mononuclear cells (PBMCs), taken when the disease was refractory, from a patient treated with antithyroid drugs. The CDR3 is CSARVQGEFYEQYF. The CDR3 DNA follows: TGCAGTGCTAGAGTCCAGGGGGAGTTCTACGAGCAGTACTTC.